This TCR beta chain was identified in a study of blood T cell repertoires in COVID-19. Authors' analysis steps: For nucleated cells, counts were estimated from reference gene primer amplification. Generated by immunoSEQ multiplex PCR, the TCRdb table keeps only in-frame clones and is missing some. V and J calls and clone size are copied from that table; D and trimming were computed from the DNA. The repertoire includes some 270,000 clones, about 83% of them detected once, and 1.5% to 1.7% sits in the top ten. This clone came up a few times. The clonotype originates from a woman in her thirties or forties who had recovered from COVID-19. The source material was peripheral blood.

The CDR3 is CASSPGARGDSYNEQFF. The CDR3 DNA sequence: TGTGCCAGCAGCCCAGGGGCGCGGGGGGACTCCTACAATGAGCAGTTCTTC. The rearrangement joins TRBV7-9 to TRBJ2-1; 8 bases align to TRBD2. The germline V gene encodes CDR1 SEHNR and CDR2 FQNEAQ (reference sequence). This CDR3 contains 17 residues. Trimming cost V 5 bases and J 0 bases; bases outside gene matches: 9.